Listed below are T cell receptor beta chains from one sample, sequenced in a study of OX40 agonist ivuxolimab in advanced cancers. Generated by immunoSEQ multiplex PCR, the TCRdb table keeps only in-frame clones and is missing some. The sample consists of 55,000 to 90,000 clones, approximately 90% of them appearing once. The sample in question was CD4+ or CD8+ T cells sorted from blood, obtained in a trial of the OX40 agonist ivuxolimab. All receptors derive from an adult with an advanced solid tumor such as melanoma, head and neck, liver or kidney cancer. Both conserved end residues are part of each CDR3. The D gene is left open where the match is weak. Part of the rows lack a size; the others show once, few, many or a class for expanded clones.

CDR3aa | CDR3nt | d_gene | j_gene | v_gene | abundance | len
CASSFTDRDQPQHF | TGTGCCAGCAGCTTTACAGACAGGGATCAGCCCCAGCATTTT | TRBD1 | TRBJ1-5 | TRBV5-5 | . | 14
CASSQGTAGNTIYF | TGTGCCAGCAGCCAAGGGACCGCCGGAAACACCATATATTTT | . | TRBJ1-3 | TRBV4-2 | few | 14
CASSQSLRNEQFF | TGCGCCAGCAGTCAATCTTTACGGAATGAGCAGTTCTTC | . | TRBJ2-1 | TRBV23-1 | . | 13
CASSPRKGLNTEAFF | TGTGCCAGCAGTCCTCGTAAGGGCCTAAACACTGAAGCTTTCTTT | . | TRBJ1-1 | TRBV28 | . | 15
CASSALGTDTQYF | TGCGCCAGCAGTGCCTTGGGTACAGATACGCAGTATTTT | . | TRBJ2-3 | TRBV10-1 | . | 13
CSALTGPGSNQPQHF | TGCAGCGCCCTAACGGGACCGGGAAGCAATCAGCCCCAGCATTTT | . | TRBJ1-5 | TRBV29-1 | . | 15
CASSVVVNTEAFF | TGTGCCAGCAGTGTAGTCGTGAACACTGAAGCTTTCTTT | . | TRBJ1-1 | TRBV6-1 | . | 13
CASSGRGRGNQPQHF | TGTGCCAGTAGTGGGAGGGGGCGCGGCAATCAGCCCCAGCATTTT | TRBD1 | TRBJ1-5 | TRBV19 | . | 15
CAPKGGRGGQETQYF | TGTGCCCCTAAGGGGGGGAGAGGGGGCCAAGAGACCCAGTACTTC | . | TRBJ2-5 | TRBV28 | . | 15
CASSANGQGRLGNQPQHF | TGTGCCAGTAGTGCGAACGGACAGGGTCGTCTTGGCAATCAGCCCCAGCATTTT | TRBD1 | TRBJ1-5 | TRBV19 | . | 18
CASSFGPSALFYNSPLHF | TGTGCCAGCAGTTTTGGACCATCTGCTCTTTTTTATAATTCACCCCTCCACTTT | . | TRBJ1-6 | TRBV11-2 | . | 18
CASSPPPLGTEQFF | TGTGCCAGCAGCCCGCCTCCCCTGGGCACTGAGCAGTTCTTC | . | TRBJ2-1 | TRBV7-2 | . | 14
CASSDTTGPLHF | TGCGCCAGCAGCGATACTACAGGGCCCCTCCACTTT | . | TRBJ1-6 | TRBV5-1 | . | 12
CASSSWYNQPQHF | TGTGCCAGCAGCTCTTGGTACAATCAGCCCCAGCATTTT | . | TRBJ1-5 | TRBV5-3 | . | 13
CASSSAVAGSTDTQYF | TGTGCCAGCAGCTCGGCAGTAGCGGGTTCCACAGATACGCAGTATTTT | TRBD2 | TRBJ2-3 | TRBV5-6 | . | 16
CASSWATGLADQETQYF | TGTGCCAGCAGCTGGGCAACGGGACTAGCGGATCAAGAGACCCAGTACTTC | TRBD2 | TRBJ2-5 | TRBV28 | . | 17
CASSPVGDTDTQYF | TGTGCCAGCAGCCCAGTCGGCGACACAGATACGCAGTATTTT | . | TRBJ2-3 | TRBV4-2 | . | 14
CASSIRATGELFF | TGTGCCAGCAGCATACGTGCTACCGGGGAGCTGTTTTTT | . | TRBJ2-2 | TRBV5-6 | . | 13
CASSDAGYGYTF | TGTGCCAGCAGTGACGCGGGCTATGGCTACACCTTC | . | TRBJ1-2 | TRBV6-4 | . | 12
CASSQGLVSNEQFF | TGTGCCAGCTCACAGGGACTAGTTAGCAATGAGCAGTTCTTC | TRBD2 | TRBJ2-1 | TRBV18 | . | 14
CASIAGSNTGELFF | TGTGCCAGCATAGCGGGGAGCAACACCGGGGAGCTGTTTTTT | TRBD2 | TRBJ2-2 | TRBV28 | once | 14
CASSIKGEGNQPQHF | TGTGCCAGTAGTATAAAGGGAGAGGGCAATCAGCCCCAGCATTTT | . | TRBJ1-5 | TRBV19 | . | 15
CASSLPGNEKLFF | TGTGCCAGCAGTTTGCCAGGCAATGAAAAACTGTTTTTT | . | TRBJ1-4 | TRBV6-6 | . | 13
CASSGGGTYEQYF | TGTGCCAGCAGTGGCGGGGGGACCTACGAGCAGTACTTC | TRBD2 | TRBJ2-7 | TRBV6-1 | . | 13
CASSLSGLGWSGYTF | TGTGCCAGCAGTTTATCAGGGCTTGGATGGAGCGGCTACACCTTC | . | TRBJ1-2 | TRBV27 | . | 15
CAISERTDYNEQFF | TGTGCCATCAGTGAGAGGACAGACTACAATGAGCAGTTCTTC | . | TRBJ2-1 | TRBV10-3 | . | 14
CASSPARAEQYF | TGTGCCAGCAGCCCAGCTAGGGCCGAGCAGTACTTC | . | TRBJ2-7 | TRBV14 | . | 12
CASSLNTGELFF | TGTGCCAGCAGCTTAAATACCGGGGAGCTGTTTTTT | . | TRBJ2-2 | TRBV7-2 | . | 12
CASSVGIAGEQETQYF | TGTGCCAGCAGCGTAGGGATAGCGGGGGAGCAAGAGACCCAGTACTTC | TRBD2 | TRBJ2-5 | TRBV9 | . | 16